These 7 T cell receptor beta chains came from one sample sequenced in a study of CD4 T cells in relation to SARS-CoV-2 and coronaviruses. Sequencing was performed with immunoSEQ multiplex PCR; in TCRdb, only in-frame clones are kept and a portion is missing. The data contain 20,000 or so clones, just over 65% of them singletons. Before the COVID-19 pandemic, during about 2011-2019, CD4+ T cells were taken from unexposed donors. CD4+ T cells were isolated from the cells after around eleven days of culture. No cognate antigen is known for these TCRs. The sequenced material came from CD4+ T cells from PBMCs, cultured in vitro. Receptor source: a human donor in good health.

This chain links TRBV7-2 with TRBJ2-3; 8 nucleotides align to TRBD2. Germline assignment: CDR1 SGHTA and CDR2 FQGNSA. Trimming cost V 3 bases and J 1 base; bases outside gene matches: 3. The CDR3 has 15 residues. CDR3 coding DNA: TGTGCCAGCAGCTTGGCGACTAGCGGCACAGATACGCAGTATTTT. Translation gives CASSLATSGTDTQYF.

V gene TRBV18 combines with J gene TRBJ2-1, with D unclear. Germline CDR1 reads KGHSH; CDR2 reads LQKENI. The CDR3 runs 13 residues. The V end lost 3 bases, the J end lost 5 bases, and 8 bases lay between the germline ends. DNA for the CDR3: TGTGCCAGCTCACCTAACGTCCACAATGAGCAGTTCTTC. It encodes CASSPNVHNEQFF.

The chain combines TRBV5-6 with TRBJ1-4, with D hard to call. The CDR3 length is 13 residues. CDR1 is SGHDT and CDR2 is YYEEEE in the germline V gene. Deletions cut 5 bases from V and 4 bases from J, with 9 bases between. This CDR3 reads CASSASFNEKLFF. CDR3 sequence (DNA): TGTGCCAGCAGTGCGTCGTTTAATGAAAAACTGTTTTTT.

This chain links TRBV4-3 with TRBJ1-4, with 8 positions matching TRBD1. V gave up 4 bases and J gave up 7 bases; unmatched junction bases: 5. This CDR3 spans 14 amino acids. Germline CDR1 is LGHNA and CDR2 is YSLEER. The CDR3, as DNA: TGCGCCAGCAGCCCGGACAGGGTTGGTGAAAAACTGTTTTTT. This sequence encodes CASSPDRVGEKLFF.

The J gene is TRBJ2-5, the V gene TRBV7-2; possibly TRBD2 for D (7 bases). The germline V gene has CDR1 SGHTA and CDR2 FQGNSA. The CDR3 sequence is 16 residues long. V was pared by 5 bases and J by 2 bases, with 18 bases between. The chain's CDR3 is CASSPQRGARQETQYF. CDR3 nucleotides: TGTGCCAGCAGCCCCCAACGGGGGGCGCGACAAGAGACCCAGTACTTC.

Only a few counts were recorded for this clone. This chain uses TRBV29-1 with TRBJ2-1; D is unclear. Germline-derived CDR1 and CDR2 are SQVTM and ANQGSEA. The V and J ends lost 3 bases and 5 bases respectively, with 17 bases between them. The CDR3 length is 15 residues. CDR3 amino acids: CSVEGSRTLDNEQFF. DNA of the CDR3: TGCAGCGTTGAGGGTAGCCGTACCCTGGACAATGAGCAGTTCTTC.

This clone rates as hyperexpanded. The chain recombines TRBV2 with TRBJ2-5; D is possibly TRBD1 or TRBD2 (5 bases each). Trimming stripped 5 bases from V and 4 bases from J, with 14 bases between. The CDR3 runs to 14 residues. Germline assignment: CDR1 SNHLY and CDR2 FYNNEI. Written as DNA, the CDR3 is TGTGCCAGCAGTTCAACAGGAGGCCGAGAGACCCAGTACTTC. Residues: CASSSTGGRETQYF. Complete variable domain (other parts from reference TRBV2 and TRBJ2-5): EPEVTQTPSHQVTQMGQEVILRCVPISNHLYFYWYRQILGQKVEFLVSFYNNEISEKSEIFDDQFSVERPDGSNFTLKIRSTKLEDSAMYFCASSSTGGRETQYFGPGTRLLVL.